The 17 T cell receptor beta chains below were found in one sample sequenced in a study of patients and donors after allogeneic stem cell transplantation. Using its own MiXCR run on the RT-PCR reads, TCRdb lists one record per CDR3 protein. Of roughly 880,000 distinct CDR3 sequences detected, roughly 18% appear once; the ten largest clones hold 6%. Sequencing used blood, either unsorted or a sorted T cell fraction (not recorded which). The source of these receptors is a human donor who was either an allogeneic HSCT recipient or a stem cell or donor lymphocyte infusion donor (not recorded which). It is not recorded whose cells these are; they may come from a transplant donor.

The genes are TRBV10-3 and TRBJ2-1; 8 nucleotides match TRBD2. Germline trimming cut 4 bases from V and 2 bases from J; bases unmatched to any gene: 4. Germline V gene sequence: CDR1 ENHRY, CDR2 SYGVKD. The CDR3 contains 15 residues. For the CDR3, the DNA is TGTGCCATCAGTGGACTAGCGACGACCTACAATGAGCAGTTCTTC. Protein product: CAISGLATTYNEQFF.

This clonotype has only a few counts. The chain is built from TRBV5-1 and TRBJ2-1, with TRBD2 matching over 8 bases. Germline V CDR1 and CDR2: SGHRS, YFSETQ. This CDR3 has 16 residues. The junction had 6 bases not matched to a gene; V was cut back by 3 bases and J by 1 base. The CDR3 sequence: CASSSGRGVSYNEQFF. The CDR3 bases are TGCGCCAGCAGCTCGGGGCGGGGGGTTTCCTACAATGAGCAGTTCTTC. The variable domain in full, completed from reference TRBV5-1 and TRBJ2-1, reads KAGVTQTPRYLIKTRGQQVTLSCSPISGHRSVSWYQQTPGQGLQFLFEYFSETQRNKGNFPGRFSGRQFSNSRSEMNVSTLELGDSALYLCASSSGRGVSYNEQFFGPGTRLTVL.

The chain joins TRBV20-1 to TRBJ2-4, with a tentative D call TRBD2 (6 bases). Deletions cut 4 bases from V and 8 bases from J, with 18 bases between. Germline values: CDR1 DFQATT, CDR2 SNEGSKA (reference sequence). The CDR3 is made up of 14 amino acids. CDR3 bases: TGCAGTGCTAAAACTAGCAACTTTCCGCACATTCAGTACTTC. Its protein is CSAKTSNFPHIQYF.

This chain links TRBV5-1 with TRBJ2-6, with TRBD1 as a possible D gene (6 bases). The ends were cut back, 0 bases at V and 4 bases at J, with 17 bases in the middle. Germline V CDR1 and CDR2: SGHRS, YFSETQ. The CDR3 totals 18 residues. CDR3 bases: TGCGCCAGCAGCTTGGCCTACAGGGCGGACTCCGGGGCCAACGTCCTGACTTTC. Amino acid sequence: CASSLAYRADSGANVLTF.

This clonotype was seen more than once but under ten times. The chain uses TRBV20-1 and TRBJ2-1; D remains ambiguous. The CDR3 runs to 16 residues. Looked up from germline, CDR1 is DFQATT and CDR2 is SNEGSKA (reference sequence). V was pared by 1 base and J by 0 bases, with 13 bases between. CDR3: CSARGGPARSYNEQFF. CDR3 DNA: TGCAGTGCTAGAGGAGGCCCAGCCCGCTCCTACAATGAGCAGTTCTTC.

This clonotype occurred a few times. The V gene is TRBV30, the J gene TRBJ2-4; possibly TRBD2 for D (5 bases). Germline V gene data show CDR1 as GTSNPN and CDR2 as SVGIG (reference sequence). The CDR3 runs to 13 residues. V was clipped by 5 bases and J by 0 bases, with 8 bases between them. The DNA of the CDR3 is TGTGCCTGGGAGGAGGTAGCCAAAAACATTCAGTACTTC. Translation gives CAWEEVAKNIQYF. Combining the CDR3 with reference TRBV30 and TRBJ2-4 gives the whole variable domain SQTIHQWPATLVQPVGSPLSLECTVEGTSNPNLYWYRQAAGRGLQLLFYSVGIGQISSEVPQNLSASRPQDRQFILSSKKLLLSDSGFYLCAWEEVAKNIQYFGAGTRLSVL.

This rearrangement joins TRBV27 to TRBJ1-1; D not resolved. V was trimmed by 7 bases and J by 0 bases, leaving 21 bases between them. In germline, CDR1 is MNHEY, CDR2 SMNVEV (reference sequence). The CDR3 is 17 amino acids. CDR3 amino acids: CASIPGSPLAMNTEAFF. In nucleotides, the CDR3 is TGTGCCAGCATCCCGGGGTCCCCTTTAGCCATGAACACTGAAGCTTTCTTT.

V gene TRBV5-1 combines with J gene TRBJ2-7; TRBD2 matches 8 bases. This CDR3 is built from 14 residues. Per the germline V gene, CDR1 is SGHRS and CDR2 is YFSETQ. V lost 5 bases and J lost 3; bases outside the gene matches: 7. Here the CDR3 DNA reads TGCGCCAGCAGAGCCCGGCGGGAGGTCTACGAGCAGTACTTC. The encoded protein is CASRARREVYEQYF.

This clonotype was recorded a few times. The rearrangement uses TRBV5-1 and TRBJ2-2; tentative D call: TRBD1 (5 bases). CDR1 and CDR2 from the germline V gene are SGHRS and YFSETQ. V dropped 5 bases and J dropped 0 bases, with 11 bases sitting between them. The CDR3 length is 15 residues. CDR3 bases: TGCGCCAGCAGACAGGACACCTCGAACACCGGGGAGCTGTTTTTT. This gives the protein CASRQDTSNTGELFF.

This clonotype was recorded a few times. V gene TRBV5-1 combines with J gene TRBJ2-7; tentatively, D is TRBD1 or TRBD2 (5 bases each). The CDR3 extends over 13 amino acids. V lost 4 bases and J lost 3, with 11 bases in between. CDR1 and CDR2 (germline): SGHRS, YFSETQ. The CDR3 coding sequence is TGCGCCAGCAGCCAGGGACCCTACTACGAGCAGTACTTC. It yields the protein CASSQGPYYEQYF.

The chain couples TRBV27 to TRBJ2-3; no definite D call. CDR1 and CDR2 (germline): MNHEY, SMNVEV (reference sequence). The CDR3 sequence is 14 residues long. Trimming removed 4 bases from V and 0 bases from J, with 8 bases in between. As DNA, the CDR3 is TGTGCCAGCAGTTACGTCCCTAGCACAGATACGCAGTATTTT. This codes for CASSYVPSTDTQYF.

V and J are TRBV4-3 and TRBJ2-7; a weak D match, TRBD1 (6 bases). Germline lookup yields CDR1 LGHNA and CDR2 YSLEER. V lost 0 bases to trimming and J lost 6 bases, with 12 bases between them. The CDR3 contains 14 residues. CDR3 amino acids: CASSQEGGAAEQYF. The CDR3 nucleotides read TGCGCCAGCAGCCAAGAAGGGGGTGCCGCCGAGCAGTACTTC.

The chain couples TRBV9 to TRBJ2-2; D not certain. This CDR3 is 15 amino acids long. The V end was cut by 0 bases, the J end by 3 bases, with 9 bases between. Germline V gives CDR1 SGDLS, CDR2 YYNGEE. The CDR3 loop is CASSVGSLHTGELFF. CDR3 DNA sequence: TGTGCCAGCAGCGTAGGTAGCCTCCACACCGGGGAGCTGTTTTTT.

This clonotype occurred many times. The chain recombines TRBV12-3 or TRBV12-4 with TRBJ1-1; tentative D call: TRBD1 (6 bases). Deletions cut 4 bases from V and 5 bases from J, with 14 bases between. There are 14 residues in the CDR3. The CDR3 here is CASSYSDRRTEAFF. The CDR3 nucleotides are TGTGCCAGCAGTTACTCCGACAGGAGGACTGAAGCTTTCTTT.

This clonotype showed up just once. The V call is TRBV7-3, the J call TRBJ2-1; tentatively, D is TRBD2 (6 bases). The germline V gene encodes CDR1 SGHTA and CDR2 FQGTGA. The CDR3 consists of 12 residues. Trimming stripped 8 bases from V and 8 bases from J, with 13 bases between. CDR3 DNA sequence: TGTGCCAGCGGTGACGGGAGCTATGAGCAGTTCTTC. Protein: CASGDGSYEQFF.

The J gene is TRBJ2-5, the V gene TRBV11-3; D could derive from TRBD1 or TRBD2 (5 bases each). This CDR3 has 15 residues. Germline CDR1 SGHNT, CDR2 YENEEA. V lost 4 bases and J lost 4, with 16 bases in between. Here the CDR3 reads CASSSALGVGETQYF. CDR3 nucleotides: TGTGCCAGCAGCTCCGCACTGGGGGTGGGAGAGACCCAGTACTTC.

This clonotype was observed at least ten times. This chain links TRBV20-1 with TRBJ2-7, with 8 bases lining up with TRBD1. Trimming cost V 0 bases and J 5 bases; bases outside gene matches: 6. From germline, CDR1 is DFQATT and CDR2 SNEGSKA (reference sequence). CDR3 length: 14 residues. The chain's CDR3 is CSARDRTGYNEQYF. The CDR3 DNA reads TGCAGTGCTAGAGACCGGACAGGGTACAACGAGCAGTACTTC.